Given below is one T cell receptor (beta chain) in context. The antigen remains unidentified. The data originate from a study of T cell responses to AZD1222 COVID-19 vaccine. General study results and limits: Spike was spanned by vaccine-associated CD4 TCRs, which were dominant at 160-218 and 743-854. The sample set comprised mostly white British donors with more females, and clonal diversity was possibly underestimated.

This CDR3 region has 16 residues. Germline V gene sequence: CDR1 MNHEY, CDR2 SMNVEV (reference sequence). Trimming stripped 2 bases from V and 5 bases from J, with 15 bases between. Assay: immunoSEQ multiplex PCR; the TCRdb copy retains only in-frame clones and omits some. The data hold around 75,000 clones, with roughly 81% observed a single time. V is TRBV27 and J is TRBJ2-2, with D possibly being TRBD1 (5 bases). This clonotype was obtained from an adult in good health. Material: peripheral blood, obtained on day 0 of AZD1222 vaccination. The CDR3 region has the DNA TGTGCCAGCAGTTTACCACAGGCAGGCAGGACCGGGGAGCTGTTTTTT. It codes for CASSLPQAGRTGELFF.